A selection of T cell receptor beta chains follows, all from one sample in a study of blood T cell repertoires in COVID-19. This table comes from immunoSEQ multiplex PCR, and its TCRdb copy is limited to in-frame clones, with some not included. Among over 150,000 clones listed, over 80% were seen once. Sequenced sample: peripheral blood. The receptor source for this set is a woman aged 60 to 75 who had recovered from COVID-19. Both conserved end residues are part of each CDR3. D genes are given only for firm matches. Clone size is stated in some rows and not others, as once, few, many or a class when expanded.

CDR3 length,D gene,clone size,J gene,V gene,CDR3 DNA,CDR3 protein
12,TRBD1,NA,TRBJ2-7,TRBV30,TGTGCCTGCGGGACAGGGACCTACGAGCAGTACTTC,CACGTGTYEQYF
13,NA,medium-sized,TRBJ1-5,TRBV2,TGTGCCAGCATAAACTCCTTGAATCAGCCCCAGCATTTT,CASINSLNQPQHF
15,TRBD1,NA,TRBJ2-7,TRBV5-4,TGTGCCAGCAGCTCGGGGTCCGGACAGGGGCTCGAGCAGTACTTC,CASSSGSGQGLEQYF
12,NA,NA,TRBJ1-1,TRBV6-5,TGTGCCAGCGGAGACCGGAAGGCTGAAGCTTTCTTT,CASGDRKAEAFF
13,NA,NA,TRBJ2-7,TRBV27,TGTGCCAGCAGTTTACAGTCGGGTTACGAGCAGTACTTC,CASSLQSGYEQYF
12,NA,NA,TRBJ1-5,TRBV6-5,TGTGCCAGCAGTTCTCGCAATCAGCCCCAGCATTTT,CASSSRNQPQHF
11,NA,NA,TRBJ2-7,TRBV2,TGTGCCAGCATCGCGGGGCCCGAGCAGTACTTC,CASIAGPEQYF
15,TRBD1,NA,TRBJ2-2,TRBV15,TGTGCCACCAGCGGTGACAGGGTCCTCACCGGGGAGCTGTTTTTT,CATSGDRVLTGELFF
14,NA,NA,TRBJ1-1,TRBV5-1,TGCGCCAGCAGCTTGGGAGGAAGGAACACTGAAGCTTTCTTT,CASSLGGRNTEAFF
15,NA,NA,TRBJ2-4,TRBV4-1,TGCGCCAGCAGCTTTACCACGGGGGTTGGAAACATTCAGTACTTC,CASSFTTGVGNIQYF